This record looks at one T cell receptor beta chain sequence and its context. No antigen is known for it. This sample is drawn from a study of CD8+ T cells in alopecia areata. The overall study: Treatment with tofacitinib (6 to 18 months) was followed by 6 months off drug. Scoring treated patients' severity relied on the percentage of scalp area affected.

Treatment described: oral pan-JAK inhibitor, 5-10 mg twice daily. Researchers gathered lesional scalp punch biopsies and peripheral blood from patients with alopecia areata. Sequencing relied on a cDNA template that was reverse transcribed from extracted RNA. Only in-frame clones appear in the TCRdb table, and some are missing; sequencing was by immunoSEQ multiplex PCR. The table includes about 200,000 clones, about 62% detected once. Study-wide results and limits: Expanded CD8+ clones among the top 100, as well as scalp clonality, were significantly decreased by tofacitinib.

The sample was CD4+ T cells sorted from blood, taken at week 24, from a patient treated with tofacitinib. The TCR was taken from a human donor with alopecia areata.

This CDR3 reads CAISEPGTDTQYF. As DNA, the CDR3 is TGTGCCATCAGTGAGCCAGGGACAGATACGCAGTATTTT. The V call is TRBV10-3, the J call TRBJ2-3, with D possibly TRBD1 on 5 matching bases. With 2 bases removed from V and 3 bases from J, the gap between germline ends came to 6 bases. This CDR3 is built from 13 residues. The germline gives CDR1 ENHRY, CDR2 SYGVKD.